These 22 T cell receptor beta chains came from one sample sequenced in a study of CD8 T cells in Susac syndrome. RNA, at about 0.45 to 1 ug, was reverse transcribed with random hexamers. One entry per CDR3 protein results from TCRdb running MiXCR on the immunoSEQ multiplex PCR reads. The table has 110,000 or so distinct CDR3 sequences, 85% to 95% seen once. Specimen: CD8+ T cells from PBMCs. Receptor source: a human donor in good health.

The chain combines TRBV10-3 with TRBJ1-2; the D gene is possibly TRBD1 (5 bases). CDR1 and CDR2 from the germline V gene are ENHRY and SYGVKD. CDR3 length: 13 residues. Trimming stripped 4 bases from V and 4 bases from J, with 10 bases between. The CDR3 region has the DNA TGTGCCATCAGTGGAGACAGCCTCTATGGCTACACCTTC. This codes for CAISGDSLYGYTF.

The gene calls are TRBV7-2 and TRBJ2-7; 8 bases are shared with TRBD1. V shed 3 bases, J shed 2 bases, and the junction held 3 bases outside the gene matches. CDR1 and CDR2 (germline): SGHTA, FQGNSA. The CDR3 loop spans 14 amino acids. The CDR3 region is CASSFDRGPYEQYF. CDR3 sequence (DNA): TGTGCCAGCAGCTTCGACAGGGGCCCCTACGAGCAGTACTTC. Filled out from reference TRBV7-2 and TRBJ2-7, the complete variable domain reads GAGVSQSPSNKVTEKGKDVELRCDPISGHTALYWYRQSLGQGLEFLIYFQGNSAPDKSGLPSDRFSAERTGGSVSTLTIQRTQQEDSAVYLCASSFDRGPYEQYFGPGTRLTVT.

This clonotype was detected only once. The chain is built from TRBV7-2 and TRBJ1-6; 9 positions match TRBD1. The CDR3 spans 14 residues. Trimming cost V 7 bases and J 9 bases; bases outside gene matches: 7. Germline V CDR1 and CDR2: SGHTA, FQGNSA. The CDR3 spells CASITGTGSSPLHF. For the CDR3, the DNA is TGTGCCAGCATAACCGGGACAGGGAGTTCACCCCTCCACTTT.

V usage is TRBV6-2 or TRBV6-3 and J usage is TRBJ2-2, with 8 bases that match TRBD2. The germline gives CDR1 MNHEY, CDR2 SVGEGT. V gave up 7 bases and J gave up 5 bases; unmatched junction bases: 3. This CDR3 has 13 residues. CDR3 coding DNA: TGTGCCAGCAAGGCTAGCGGGACCGGGGAGCTGTTTTTT. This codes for CASKASGTGELFF.

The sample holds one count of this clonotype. The CDR3 coding sequence is TGTGCCAGCAGCTTGGGGGGGGCCGGCACAGATACGCAGTATTTT. Amino acid sequence: CASSLGGAGTDTQYF. The chain carries TRBV7-9 and TRBJ2-3, with D tentatively TRBD2 (7 bases). CDR1 SEHNR and CDR2 FQNEAQ come from the germline V gene (reference sequence). The CDR3 extends over 15 amino acids. V was pared by 3 bases and J by 1 base, with 11 bases between.

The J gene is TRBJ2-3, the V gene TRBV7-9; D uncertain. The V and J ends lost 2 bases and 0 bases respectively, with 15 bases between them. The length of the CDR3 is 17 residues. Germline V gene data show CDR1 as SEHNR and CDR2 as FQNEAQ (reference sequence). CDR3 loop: CASSLTLRTASTDTQYF. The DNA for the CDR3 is TGTGCCAGCAGCTTAACCTTAAGGACCGCTAGCACAGATACGCAGTATTTT.

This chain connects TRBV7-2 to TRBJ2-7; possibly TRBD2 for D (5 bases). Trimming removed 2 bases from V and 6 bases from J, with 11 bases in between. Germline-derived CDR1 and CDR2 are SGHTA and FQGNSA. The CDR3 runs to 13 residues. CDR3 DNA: TGTGCCAGCAGCTTAATTAGCGCCGCCGAGCAGTACTTC. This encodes CASSLISAAEQYF.

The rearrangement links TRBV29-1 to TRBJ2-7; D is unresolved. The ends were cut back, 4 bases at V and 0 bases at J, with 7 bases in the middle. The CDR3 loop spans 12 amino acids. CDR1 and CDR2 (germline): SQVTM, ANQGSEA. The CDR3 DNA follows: TGCAGCGTTGTGATAAACTCCTACGAGCAGTACTTC. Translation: CSVVINSYEQYF.

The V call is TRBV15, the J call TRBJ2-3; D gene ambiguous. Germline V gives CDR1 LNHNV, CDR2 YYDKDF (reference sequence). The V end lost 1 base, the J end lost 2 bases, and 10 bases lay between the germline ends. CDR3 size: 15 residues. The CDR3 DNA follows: TGTGCCACCAGCAGAGGCTCAAGCAACACAGATACGCAGTATTTT. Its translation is CATSRGSSNTDTQYF.

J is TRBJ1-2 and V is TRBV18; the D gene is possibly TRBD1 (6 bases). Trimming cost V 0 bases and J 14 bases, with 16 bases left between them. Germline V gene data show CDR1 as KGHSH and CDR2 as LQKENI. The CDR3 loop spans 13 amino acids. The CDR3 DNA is TGTGCCAGCTCACCACCGGGGGGGCAGGCTAATACCTTC. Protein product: CASSPPGGQANTF.

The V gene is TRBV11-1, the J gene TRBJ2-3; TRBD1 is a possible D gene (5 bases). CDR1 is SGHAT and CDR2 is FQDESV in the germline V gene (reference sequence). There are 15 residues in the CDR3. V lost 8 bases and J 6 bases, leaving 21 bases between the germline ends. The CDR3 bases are TGTGCCAGCGCCGTTGGGCAGGGTATTGCCGATACGCAGTATTTT. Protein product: CASAVGQGIADTQYF.

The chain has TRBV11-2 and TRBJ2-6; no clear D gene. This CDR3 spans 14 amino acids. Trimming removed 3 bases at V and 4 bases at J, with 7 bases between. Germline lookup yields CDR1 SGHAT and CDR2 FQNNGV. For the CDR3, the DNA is TGTGCCAGCAGCTTTTACGGGGGGGCCAACGTCCTGACTTTC. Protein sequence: CASSFYGGANVLTF.

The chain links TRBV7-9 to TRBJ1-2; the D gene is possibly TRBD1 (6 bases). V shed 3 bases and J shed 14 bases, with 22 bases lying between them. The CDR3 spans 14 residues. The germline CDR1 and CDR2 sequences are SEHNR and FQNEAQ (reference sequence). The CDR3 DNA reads TGTGCCAGCAGCTTTGTGGGGGGCCCCCAGGAATATACCTTC. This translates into CASSFVGGPQEYTF.

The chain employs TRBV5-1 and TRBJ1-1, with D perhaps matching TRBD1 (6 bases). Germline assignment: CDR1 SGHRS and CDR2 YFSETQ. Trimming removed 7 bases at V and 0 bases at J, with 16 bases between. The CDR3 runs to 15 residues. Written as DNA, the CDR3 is TGCGCCAGCGGCCCGGGACATATCATGAACACTGAAGCTTTCTTT. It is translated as CASGPGHIMNTEAFF.

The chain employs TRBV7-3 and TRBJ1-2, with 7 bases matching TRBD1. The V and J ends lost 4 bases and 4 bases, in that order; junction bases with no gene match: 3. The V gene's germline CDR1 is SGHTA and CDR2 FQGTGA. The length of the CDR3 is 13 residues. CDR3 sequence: CASSSRGSYGYTF. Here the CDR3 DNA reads TGTGCCAGCAGCTCCAGGGGGTCCTATGGCTACACCTTC.

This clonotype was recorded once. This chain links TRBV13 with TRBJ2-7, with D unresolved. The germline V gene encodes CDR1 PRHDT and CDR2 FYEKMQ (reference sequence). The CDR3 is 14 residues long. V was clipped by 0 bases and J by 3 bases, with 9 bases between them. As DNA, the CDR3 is TGTGCCAGCAGCTTAGGTAGACACCTCTACGAGCAGTACTTC. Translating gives CASSLGRHLYEQYF.

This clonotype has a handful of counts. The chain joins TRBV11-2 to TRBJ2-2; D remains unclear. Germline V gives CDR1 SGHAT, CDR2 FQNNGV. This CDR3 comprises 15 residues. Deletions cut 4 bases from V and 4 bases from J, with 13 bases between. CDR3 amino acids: CASSSGSHPTGELFF. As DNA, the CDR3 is TGTGCCAGCAGCTCGGGTTCTCATCCCACCGGGGAGCTGTTTTTT.

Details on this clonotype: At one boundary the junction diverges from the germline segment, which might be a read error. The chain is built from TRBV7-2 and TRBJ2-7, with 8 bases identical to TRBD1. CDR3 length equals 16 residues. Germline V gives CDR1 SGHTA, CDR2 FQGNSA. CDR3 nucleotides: TGTGCCAGCAGGTTAGCTTCCGGGACAGGAGCCTACGAGCAGTACTTC. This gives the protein CASRLASGTGAYEQYF. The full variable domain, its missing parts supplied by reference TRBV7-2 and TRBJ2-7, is GAGVSQSPSNKVTEKGKDVELRCDPISGHTALYWYRQSLGQGLEFLIYFQGNSAPDKSGLPSDRFSAERTGGSVSTLTIQRTQQEDSAVYLCASRLASGTGAYEQYFGPGTRLTVT.

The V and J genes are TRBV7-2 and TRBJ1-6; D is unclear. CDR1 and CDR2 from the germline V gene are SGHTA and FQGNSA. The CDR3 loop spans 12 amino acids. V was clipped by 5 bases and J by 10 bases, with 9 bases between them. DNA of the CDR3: TGTGCCAGCAGCCAGGTCGTCTCACCCCTCCACTTT. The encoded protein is CASSQVVSPLHF. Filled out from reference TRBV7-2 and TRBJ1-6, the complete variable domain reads GAGVSQSPSNKVTEKGKDVELRCDPISGHTALYWYRQSLGQGLEFLIYFQGNSAPDKSGLPSDRFSAERTGGSVSTLTIQRTQQEDSAVYLCASSQVVSPLHFGNGTRLTVT.

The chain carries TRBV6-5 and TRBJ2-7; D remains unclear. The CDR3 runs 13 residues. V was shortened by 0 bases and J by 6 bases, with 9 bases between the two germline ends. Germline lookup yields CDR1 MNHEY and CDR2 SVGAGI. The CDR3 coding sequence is TGTGCCAGCAGTTACTCTGGGTACGGCGAGCAGTACTTC. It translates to CASSYSGYGEQYF.

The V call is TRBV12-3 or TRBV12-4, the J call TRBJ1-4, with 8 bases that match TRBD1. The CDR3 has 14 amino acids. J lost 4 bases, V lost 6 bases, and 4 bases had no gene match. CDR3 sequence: CASRPGQGNEKLFF. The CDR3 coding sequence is TGTGCCAGCAGGCCAGGACAGGGTAATGAAAAACTGTTTTTT.

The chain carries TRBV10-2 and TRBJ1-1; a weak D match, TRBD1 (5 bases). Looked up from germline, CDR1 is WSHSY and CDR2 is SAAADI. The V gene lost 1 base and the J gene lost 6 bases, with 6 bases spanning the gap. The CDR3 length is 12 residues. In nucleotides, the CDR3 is TGCGCCAGCAGTGAGTTGGGACCTGAAGCTTTCTTT. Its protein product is CASSELGPEAFF.